These 27 T cell receptor beta chains came from one sample sequenced in a study of blood T cells in healthy people across ages. A second roughly 7 to 12 cycle PCR used barcoded and J-beta primers. MiXCR, applied by TCRdb to the 5' RACE reads, yields one record per CDR3 protein. The table records hundreds of thousands of distinct CDR3 sequences, roughly 64% of them present only once. Material for sequencing was blood. Receptors originate from a man between 25 and 39 years old in good health.

The V and J genes are TRBV7-6 and TRBJ2-1, with TRBD2 identical over 11 bases. The ends lost 8 bases at V and 0 bases at J; junction bases unmatched: 9. Germline CDR1 reads SGHVS; CDR2 reads FNYEAQ. This CDR3 spans 17 amino acids. In DNA form, the CDR3 reads TGTGCCAGCCGACCCACTAGCGGGGGCAGCTCCTACAATGAGCAGTTCTTC. Translated: CASRPTSGGSSYNEQFF.

This clonotype was picked up one time. V is TRBV7-2 and J is TRBJ2-2, with a weak D call TRBD1 (6 bases). The CDR3 has 15 residues. V shed 3 bases and J shed 4 bases, with 12 bases lying between them. Germline V CDR1 and CDR2: SGHTA, FQGNSA. The CDR3 is CASSFFPDSTGELFF. As DNA, the CDR3 is TGTGCCAGCAGCTTCTTCCCGGACAGCACCGGGGAGCTGTTTTTT. The full variable domain, completed using reference TRBV7-2 and TRBJ2-2, is GAGVSQSPSNKVTEKGKDVELRCDPISGHTALYWYRQSLGQGLEFLIYFQGNSAPDKSGLPSDRFSAERTGGSVSTLTIQRTQQEDSAVYLCASSFFPDSTGELFFGEGSRLTVL.

V and J are TRBV27 and TRBJ2-1; D is ambiguous. In germline, CDR1 is MNHEY, CDR2 SMNVEV (reference sequence). The CDR3 length is 12 residues. Trimming removed 5 bases at V and 2 bases at J, with 4 bases between. CDR3 protein: CASSPTYNEQFF. The CDR3 DNA reads TGTGCCAGCAGTCCCACCTACAATGAGCAGTTCTTC.

For the CDR3, the DNA is TGTGCCAGCAGCTCCTGGACTAGCGGACAAGAGACCCAGTACTTC. It translates to CASSSWTSGQETQYF. The gene calls are TRBV13 and TRBJ2-5; TRBD2 matches 10 bases. The V segment lost 4 bases and the J segment 2 bases; nucleotides outside the gene matches: 4. Germline values: CDR1 PRHDT, CDR2 FYEKMQ (reference sequence). The CDR3 has 15 residues.

V gene TRBV11-2 combines with J gene TRBJ2-1; 10 nucleotides line up with TRBD2. Germline CDR1 SGHAT, CDR2 FQNNGV. This CDR3 has 15 residues. The V gene end was trimmed by 5 bases and the J gene end by 6 bases; junction bases not matched to a gene: 7. CDR3 sequence reads: CASSQSGRARNEQFF. CDR3 sequence (DNA): TGTGCCAGCAGCCAAAGCGGGAGGGCCCGCAATGAGCAGTTCTTC. Looking up the rest from reference TRBV11-2 and TRBJ2-1 gives the full variable domain: EAGVAQSPRYKIIEKRQSVAFWCNPISGHATLYWYQQILGQGPKLLIQFQNNGVVDDSQLPKDRFSAERLKGVDSTLKIQPAKLEDSAVYLCASSQSGRARNEQFFGPGTRLTVL.

The chain recombines TRBV6-1 with TRBJ2-7; a possible D gene is TRBD2 (6 bases). Trimming pared 7 bases from V and 3 bases from J, leaving 16 bases between. Looked up from germline, CDR1 is MNHNS and CDR2 is SASEGT. This CDR3 region has 14 residues. CDR3 in DNA: TGTGCCAGCAACCCGGCGGGGCGCCGCTACGAGCAGTACTTC. Its translation: CASNPAGRRYEQYF.

V usage is TRBV10-3 and J usage is TRBJ2-3; no reliable D call. Trimming took 4 bases from V and 1 from J, leaving 9 bases between them. Germline CDR1 and CDR2: ENHRY and SYGVKD. The CDR3 is made up of 14 amino acids. The CDR3 reads CAISGRVGTDTQYF. CDR3 DNA sequence: TGTGCCATCAGTGGTCGAGTGGGCACAGATACGCAGTATTTT.

This clonotype was recorded once. The chain is built from TRBV4-2 and TRBJ2-3, with TRBD2 matching 16 bases. V was pared by 2 bases and J by 5 bases, with 13 bases of the junction left unmatched. This CDR3 is 20 amino acids long. Germline CDR1 LGHNA, CDR2 YNFKEQ. CDR3 DNA: TGTGCCAGCAGCCAATCCCCCCTCGGGACTAGCGGGAGGGGCAGAGATACGCAGTATTTT. This gives the protein CASSQSPLGTSGRGRDTQYF.

The J gene is TRBJ2-1, the V gene TRBV7-9; unclear D gene. Germline V gene lookup returns CDR1 SEHNR and CDR2 FQNEAQ (reference sequence). Trimming left V 1 base short and J 6 bases short, with 7 bases between. The CDR3 has 13 residues. The CDR3 bases are TGTGCCAGCAGCTTAGAGCCTAGCAATGAGCAGTTCTTC. Translation gives CASSLEPSNEQFF.

The sample holds a few counts of this clonotype. The rearrangement links TRBV7-9 to TRBJ1-2; 11 nucleotides match TRBD1. Trimming at V came to 5 bases and at J to 3 bases, leaving 8 bases not matched to a gene. From germline, CDR1 is SEHNR and CDR2 FQNEAQ (reference sequence). The CDR3 runs 16 residues. CDR3 DNA: TGTGCCAGCAGCGCAGGACAGGGGGCCCTCCACTATGGCTACACCTTC. Protein sequence: CASSAGQGALHYGYTF.

The chain links TRBV20-1 to TRBJ2-3; 11 bases fit TRBD2. The germline gives CDR1 DFQATT, CDR2 SNEGSKA (reference sequence). V lost 1 base to trimming and J lost 5 bases; unmatched junction nucleotides: 8. The CDR3 runs to 16 residues. This chain's CDR3 is CSARVLLAGVQDTQYF. The DNA of the CDR3 is TGCAGTGCTAGAGTATTACTAGCGGGAGTACAAGATACGCAGTATTTT.

This clonotype was counted once. The chain couples TRBV12-3 or TRBV12-4 to TRBJ2-2; D is possibly TRBD2 (6 bases). The CDR3 has 13 residues. V was clipped by 8 bases and J by 2 bases, with 9 bases between them. CDR3 residues: CASSAGNTGELFF. CDR3 DNA: TGTGCCAGCTCCGCGGGAAACACCGGGGAGCTGTTTTTT.

The sample holds a few counts of this clonotype. The rearrangement joins TRBV20-1 to TRBJ1-1; TRBD1 matches 8 bases. The CDR3 length is 14 residues. V lost 2 bases, J lost 3 bases, and 5 bases stayed unmatched. Germline V gene data show CDR1 as DFQATT and CDR2 as SNEGSKA (reference sequence). The CDR3 coding sequence is TGCAGTGCTAGATCCTCACAGGGGGACACTGAAGCTTTCTTT. Its translation: CSARSSQGDTEAFF.

By share, this clonotype ranks as medium-sized. This rearrangement joins TRBV20-1 to TRBJ2-5; tentatively, D is TRBD2 (5 bases). This CDR3 contains 13 residues. CDR1 is DFQATT, CDR2 SNEGSKA, per germline (reference sequence). Trimming shortened V by 7 bases and J by 4 bases, and 16 bases separated the two germline ends. The CDR3 protein is CSVRVSGRETQYF. The CDR3 region has the DNA TGCAGTGTGAGGGTGTCAGGACGAGAGACCCAGTACTTC.

This clonotype was observed a few times. This chain links TRBV2 with TRBJ1-4; 9 bases are a match to TRBD1. This CDR3 contains 15 residues. CDR1 and CDR2 from the germline V gene are SNHLY and FYNNEI. V was clipped by 6 bases and J by 5 bases; unmatched bases: 7. The CDR3, as DNA: TGTGCCAGCAGGGACGCTACAGGGGGCAATGAAAAACTGTTTTTT. Protein: CASRDATGGNEKLFF.

Points on this clonotype: This may come from a read error, since a much larger clone is one base off. The V and J genes are TRBV28 and TRBJ2-3; TRBD2 agrees at 10 bases. Germline V gives CDR1 MDHEN, CDR2 SYDVKM. The CDR3 has 16 residues. The V gene end was trimmed by 8 bases and the J gene end by 0 bases; junction bases not matched to a gene: 8. The CDR3 sequence is CASRLTSGTSTDTQYF. The CDR3 nucleotides read TGTGCCAGCCGCCTCACTAGCGGGACTAGCACAGATACGCAGTATTTT. Complete variable domain (other parts from reference TRBV28 and TRBJ2-3): DVKVTQSSRYLVKRTGEKVFLECVQDMDHENMFWYRQDPGLGLRLIYFSYDVKMKEKGDIPEGYSVSREKKERFSLILESASTNQTSMYLCASRLTSGTSTDTQYFGPGTRLTVL.

The V call is TRBV29-1, the J call TRBJ2-5; the D gene could be TRBD1 or TRBD2 (5 bases each). Germline CDR1 reads SQVTM; CDR2 reads ANQGSEA. CDR3 length equals 10 residues. V was clipped by 4 bases and J by 5 bases, with 5 bases between them. The CDR3, as DNA: TGCAGCGTTGGGGGGGAGACCCAGTACTTC. Protein product: CSVGGETQYF.

The chain is built from TRBV20-1 and TRBJ2-7; TRBD2 is a possible D gene (6 bases). The CDR3 totals 14 residues. Trimming left V 2 bases short and J 0 bases short, with 11 bases between. CDR1 is DFQATT, CDR2 SNEGSKA, per germline (reference sequence). The CDR3 DNA reads as TGCAGTGCTAGAACGGACTACCTCTCCTACGAGCAGTACTTC. Translated, it gives CSARTDYLSYEQYF.

In regard to this clonotype: At one boundary the junction diverges from the germline segment, which might be a read error. The CDR3 here is CASSRDYGDTQYF. In DNA form, the CDR3 reads TGTGCCAGCAGCCGCGACTATGGGGATACACAGTATTTT. The chain recombines TRBV7-6 with TRBJ2-3; maybe TRBD2 (5 bases). Germline values: CDR1 SGHVS, CDR2 FNYEAQ. The CDR3 totals 13 residues.

In this sample, this clonotype turned up a few times. The chain uses TRBV7-9 and TRBJ2-4, with 7 bases identical to TRBD1. Judging by the DNA end, TRBJ2-7 fits better; the J call may be wrong. This CDR3 has 14 residues. CDR1 and CDR2 from the germline V gene are SEHNR and FQNEAQ (reference sequence). CDR3 nucleotide sequence: TGTGCCAGCAGCTTAGGACAGGGAACAGCCGAGCAGTACTTC. Translated: CASSLGQGTAEQYF.

To note about this clonotype: A junction boundary mismatches the germline segment, possibly from a read error. The chain uses TRBV20-1 and TRBJ2-1; 9 bases line up with TRBD1. Germline V gene lookup returns CDR1 DFQATT and CDR2 SNEGSKA (reference sequence). The CDR3 covers 18 residues. CDR3 in amino acids: CSAREGTGGVGSYKEQFF. CDR3 sequence (DNA): TGCAGTGCTAGAGAGGGAACAGGGGGCGTCGGGTCCTACAAGGAGCAGTTCTTC.

This clonotype was detected a few times. DNA of the CDR3: TGTGCCAGCAGCTCCCTAACTAGCTTAAGCACAGATACGCAGTATTTT. Translation: CASSSLTSLSTDTQYF. This chain uses TRBV7-2 with TRBJ2-3, with a tentative D call TRBD2 (6 bases). The V end lost 4 bases, the J end lost 0 bases, and 14 bases lay between the germline ends. CDR3 length equals 16 residues. CDR1 and CDR2 (germline): SGHTA, FQGNSA.

Only a few counts were recorded for this clonotype. The V and J genes are TRBV3-1 and TRBJ2-1; no clear D. CDR3 length: 11 residues. Germline V gene data show CDR1 as LGHDT and CDR2 as YNNKEL (reference sequence). Deletions cut 1 base from V and 8 bases from J, with 3 bases between. The CDR3 sequence: CASSQVYEQFF. The CDR3 DNA follows: TGTGCCAGCAGCCAAGTGTATGAGCAGTTCTTC.

The CDR3 DNA is TGTGCCAGCAGTTCTTGGACTAGCGGGAAGATAAGTGAGCAGTTCTTC. Its translation is CASSSWTSGKISEQFF. The rearrangement links TRBV28 to TRBJ2-1; TRBD2 matches 12 bases. The ends lost 4 bases at V and 9 bases at J; junction bases unmatched: 10. The germline CDR1 and CDR2 sequences are MDHEN and SYDVKM. The CDR3 covers 16 residues.

The chain has TRBV9 and TRBJ2-1, with 11 bases aligning to TRBD2. From germline, CDR1 is SGDLS and CDR2 YYNGEE. The CDR3 totals 15 residues. V gave up 4 bases and J gave up 8 bases; unmatched junction bases: 8. The CDR3 DNA is TGTGCCAGCAGCCTCACTAGCGGGAGTATCCATGAGCAGTTCTTC. The encoded protein is CASSLTSGSIHEQFF.

The CDR3 DNA is TGTGCCAGCACCCCCTTATATAGGGGAACTAGCACAGATACGCAGTATTTT. Translated, it gives CASTPLYRGTSTDTQYF. The chain is built from TRBV12-3 or TRBV12-4 and TRBJ2-3, with D tentatively TRBD1 (5 bases). Trimming took 7 bases from V and 0 from J, leaving 20 bases between them. The CDR3 is made up of 17 amino acids.

Only a few counts were recorded for this clonotype. This CDR3 reads CSVELEVPDEAFF. The CDR3 DNA sequence: TGCAGCGTTGAGCTGGAGGTCCCAGATGAAGCTTTCTTT. The chain links TRBV29-1 to TRBJ1-1; no clear D gene. CDR3 length equals 13 residues. V lost 3 bases and J lost 7, with 15 bases in between. Germline assignment: CDR1 SQVTM and CDR2 ANQGSEA.